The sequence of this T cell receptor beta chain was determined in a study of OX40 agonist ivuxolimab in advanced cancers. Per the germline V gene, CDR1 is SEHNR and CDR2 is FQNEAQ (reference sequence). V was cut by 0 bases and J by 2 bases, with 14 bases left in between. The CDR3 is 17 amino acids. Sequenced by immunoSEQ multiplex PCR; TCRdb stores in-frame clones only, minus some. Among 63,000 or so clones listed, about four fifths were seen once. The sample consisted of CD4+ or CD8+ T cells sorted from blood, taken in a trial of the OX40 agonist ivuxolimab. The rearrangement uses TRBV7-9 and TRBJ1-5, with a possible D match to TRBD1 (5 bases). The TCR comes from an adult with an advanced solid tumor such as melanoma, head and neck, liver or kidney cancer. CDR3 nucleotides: TGTGCCAGCAGCTTAGCGGGCTCAGGGATCGGCAATCAGCCCCAGCATTTT. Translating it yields CASSLAGSGIGNQPQHF. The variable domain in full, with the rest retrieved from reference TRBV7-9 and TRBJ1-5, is DTGVSQNPRHKITKRGQNVTFRCDPISEHNRLYWYRQTLGQGPEFLTYFQNEAQLEKSRLLSDRFSAERPKGSFSTLEIQRTEQGDSAMYLCASSLAGSGIGNQPQHFGDGTRLSIL.